A selection of T cell receptor beta chains follows, all from one sample in a study of T cell repertoires in cytomegalovirus infection. Their antigen targets remain unknown. TCRdb called the reads again in MiXCR, with one record for every CDR3 protein. The table has hundreds of thousands of distinct CDR3 sequences, approximately 32% seen once. The starting material was cultured CD8+ T cells from PBMCs, obtained from culture after CMV antigen stimulation. Receptors were obtained from a human donor in good health (CMV status not recorded). Some clones in this sample may be carry-over from other donors' samples. The CDR3 runs from the conserved cysteine through the conserved F or W. The D gene is left open where the match is weak. Only some rows state a clone size, as once, few, many or a class for expanded clones.

v_gene,d_gene,abundance,j_gene,CDR3nt,CDR3aa
TRBV9,NA,NA,TRBJ2-1,TGTGCCAGCAGCGTAGTAGAGAGCCTAACTGAGCAGTTCTTC,CASSVVESLTEQFF
TRBV7-2,NA,few,TRBJ2-2,TGTGCCAGCAGCGGAGGGACGGAAAGCGTTGGGGAGCTGTTTTTT,CASSGGTESVGELFF
TRBV11-3,TRBD2,few,TRBJ2-1,TGTGCCAGCAGCTCAATAGCGGGGGGTTACAATGAGCAGTTCTTC,CASSSIAGGYNEQFF
TRBV19,NA,NA,TRBJ2-3,TGTGCCAGTAGTATCAGGGGATCGGAAGATACGCAGTATTTT,CASSIRGSEDTQYF
TRBV29-1,TRBD1,NA,TRBJ1-2,TGCAGCGTTGAAGGAAGTAGGGACAGCCTCTATGGCTACACCTTC,CSVEGSRDSLYGYTF
TRBV5-1,TRBD2,NA,TRBJ2-1,TGCGCCAGCAGTTACTGGGCGGGGGGCCTCTCCTACAATGAGCAGTTCTTC,CASSYWAGGLSYNEQFF
TRBV7-8,NA,few,TRBJ1-1,TGTGCCAGCAGCTTATGGCCACAGGAAGCTTTCTTT,CASSLWPQEAFF
TRBV15,NA,few,TRBJ1-1,TGTGCCACCAGCTCGCCTGGCAAGGGTGTAACTGAAGCTTTCTTT,CATSSPGKGVTEAFF
TRBV12-3/TRBV12-4,TRBD1,few,TRBJ2-2,TGTGCCAGCAGGGACCTAAGGGGGCGCGACACCGGGGAGCTGTTTTTT,CASRDLRGRDTGELFF
TRBV7-1,NA,few,TRBJ2-1,TGTGCCAGCAGCCCATACTATTTCCGACGGGGATCCTCCTACAATGAGCAGTTCTTC,CASSPYYFRRGSSYNEQFF
TRBV6-5,TRBD1,few,TRBJ1-5,TGTGCCAGCAGTTACGGCAGGGGGTTTAGACAGCCCCAGCATTTT,CASSYGRGFRQPQHF
TRBV19,NA,NA,TRBJ1-3,TGTGCCAGTAGTTCCCGGGAAACTGGAAACACCATATATTTT,CASSSRETGNTIYF
TRBV4-1,TRBD1,many,TRBJ1-2,TGCGCCAGCAGCCAAGCTTGGACAGGGGACTATGGCTACACCTTC,CASSQAWTGDYGYTF
TRBV6-5,TRBD1,NA,TRBJ2-3,TGTGCCAGCAGCCGGACAGGGTCGGATACGCAGTATTTT,CASSRTGSDTQYF
TRBV6-1,TRBD1,few,TRBJ1-5,TGTGCCAGCAGTGATTACTCAAGGGACAGGGATCTGGGTTGGAGCAATCAGCCCCAGCATTTT,CASSDYSRDRDLGWSNQPQHF
TRBV27,TRBD1,few,TRBJ2-1,TGTGCCAGCAGGTGGGGCGGGACAGGAGTGTACAATGAGCAGTTCTTC,CASRWGGTGVYNEQFF
TRBV7-2,TRBD1,many,TRBJ1-3,TGTGCCAGCAGCTTAGATAGTACAGGGGGCTCTGGAAACACCATATATTTT,CASSLDSTGGSGNTIYF
TRBV7-2,NA,NA,TRBJ2-2,TGTGCCAGCTGGGGACAAGGCTACACCGGGGAGCTGTTTTTT,CASWGQGYTGELFF
TRBV6-2/TRBV6-3,NA,NA,TRBJ2-5,TGTACCAGCAGTTACTCGATATTGGAAACAGGAGGTTTGAAGACCCAGTACTTC,CTSSYSILETGGLKTQYF
TRBV12-3/TRBV12-4,NA,NA,TRBJ2-2,TGTGCCAGCAGTTGGGGGGCGCGGACCGGGGAGCTGTTTTTT,CASSWGARTGELFF
TRBV19,NA,few,TRBJ1-2,TGTGCCAGTAGTGCCCGCGGAAGCCCTGAGACTTATGGCTACACCTTC,CASSARGSPETYGYTF
TRBV7-9,TRBD2,few,TRBJ2-6,TGTGCCAGCAGCACAAACCGGGACTATCGCTCTGGGGCCAACGTCCTGACTTTC,CASSTNRDYRSGANVLTF
TRBV7-9,NA,few,TRBJ2-1,TGTGCCAGCAGCTTAGCAGGGACTGCACCTTGGAATGAGCAGTTCTTC,CASSLAGTAPWNEQFF
TRBV7-6,NA,many,TRBJ2-2,TGTGCCAGCAGCTTACGCAGGGGGAACACCGGGGAGCTGTTTTTT,CASSLRRGNTGELFF
TRBV19,NA,NA,TRBJ2-4,TGTGCCAGTAGTATCCAGGCCTTAGCCAAAAACATTCAGTACTTC,CASSIQALAKNIQYF
TRBV27,NA,few,TRBJ2-1,TGTGCCACCTATGGGGGGACCTCCTACAATGAGCAGTTCTTC,CATYGGTSYNEQFF
TRBV5-4,NA,NA,TRBJ1-1,TGTGCCAGCAGCTTGGACCCCGCGTCGAACACTGAAGCTTTCTTT,CASSLDPASNTEAFF
TRBV7-9,NA,NA,TRBJ2-5,TGTGCCAGCAGCTTAGCCCACGGACTATACCAAGAGACCCAGTACTTC,CASSLAHGLYQETQYF
TRBV4-1,NA,few,TRBJ2-7,TGCGCCAGCAGCCAAGATCCGGGCGAGGGGTACGAGCAGTACTTC,CASSQDPGEGYEQYF
TRBV7-4,TRBD2,NA,TRBJ2-2,TGTGCCAGCAGCCACGACTTCACTAGCGGGCTAAACGCCGGGGAGCTGTTTTTT,CASSHDFTSGLNAGELFF
TRBV7-4,NA,once,TRBJ2-3,TGTGCCGGCAGCTTAGGGTCTTATACGCAGTATTTT,CAGSLGSYTQYF
TRBV2,NA,NA,TRBJ2-1,TGTGCCAGCGCGGGGGAGTACAGGGGGGGCGGTGAGCAGTTCTTC,CASAGEYRGGGEQFF
TRBV2,NA,few,TRBJ1-1,TGTGCCAGCATCCCGGAGAACACTGAAGCTTTCTTT,CASIPENTEAFF
TRBV27,NA,NA,TRBJ1-5,TGTGCCAGCAGTTCCTCCTCGGGTGATCTGGATCAGCCCCAGCATTTT,CASSSSSGDLDQPQHF
TRBV15,NA,few,TRBJ2-3,TGTGCCACCAGCTTTCGGGGTGGTAGCACAGATACGCAGTATTTT,CATSFRGGSTDTQYF
TRBV24-1,TRBD2,NA,TRBJ2-5,TGTGCCACCAGTCCGGGACTAGCTTCCGAAGTGACCCAGTACTTC,CATSPGLASEVTQYF
TRBV19,NA,few,TRBJ2-1,TGTGCCAGTAGGGTAGTCGGCTCCTACAATGAGCAGTTCTTC,CASRVVGSYNEQFF
TRBV12-3/TRBV12-4,NA,NA,TRBJ1-1,TGTGCCAGCAGTTTCCAGGGAGAATGGACTGAAGCTTTCTTT,CASSFQGEWTEAFF
TRBV5-4,TRBD1,few,TRBJ1-4,TGTGCCAGCAGCTTTGGGACAGATGAAAAACTGTTTTTT,CASSFGTDEKLFF
TRBV12-3/TRBV12-4,TRBD1,many,TRBJ2-1,TGTGCCAGCAGTTCCGGGACAGGGCCTTACAATGAGCAGTTCTTC,CASSSGTGPYNEQFF
TRBV27,NA,NA,TRBJ2-1,TGTGCCAGCAGTTTAAATGCTGGACGGATATACAATGAGCAGTTCTTC,CASSLNAGRIYNEQFF
TRBV4-1,TRBD1,NA,TRBJ2-2,TGCGCCAGCAGCCCTCCGGGACAGGGGGTGACCGGGGAGCTGTTTTTT,CASSPPGQGVTGELFF
TRBV5-8,NA,NA,TRBJ1-2,TGTGCCAGCAGCCTAAATCGCGACAGCCCTAACTATGGCTACACCTTC,CASSLNRDSPNYGYTF
TRBV7-8,TRBD2,few,TRBJ2-1,TGTGCCAGCACCTTAGCGGGGGCAGCCAATGAGCAGTTCTTC,CASTLAGAANEQFF
TRBV20-1,NA,NA,TRBJ2-1,TGCAGTGCTAGAGCCTACAGGGTGGAAGGGCTAAACAATGAGCAGTTCTTC,CSARAYRVEGLNNEQFF
TRBV28,TRBD1,NA,TRBJ1-1,TGTGCCAGCAGCCCTTCCTCGACAGGGGGTCACACTGAAGCTTTCTTT,CASSPSSTGGHTEAFF
TRBV6-2/TRBV6-3,NA,few,TRBJ2-5,TGTGCCAGCAGCCGATCAGAGACCCAGTACTTC,CASSRSETQYF
TRBV12-5,NA,NA,TRBJ2-7,TGTGCTAGTGCCCTGGAAGTTCAGAACGAGCAGTACTTC,CASALEVQNEQYF
TRBV19,NA,few,TRBJ2-7,TGTGCCAGTAGTTTGAGGGGTATCGACGAGCAGTACTTC,CASSLRGIDEQYF
TRBV5-1,NA,NA,TRBJ1-5,TGCGCCAGCAGCTTGGTGGGGGGATATAGCAATCAGCCCCAGCATTTT,CASSLVGGYSNQPQHF